This passage covers 29 T cell receptor beta chains from one sample sequenced in a study of T cell repertoires in cytomegalovirus infection. These TCRs are of unknown antigen specificity. TCRdb independently ran MiXCR on the reads; one entry per CDR3 protein. The sample yields roughly 920,000 distinct CDR3 sequences, approximately 30% seen once. The material was cultured CD8+ T cells from PBMCs, obtained from culture after CMV antigen stimulation. Source of these receptors: a human donor in good health (CMV status not recorded). Some clones in this sample may be carry-over from other donors' samples.

In its sample, this clonotype was seen a few times. Here the CDR3 DNA reads TGTGCCAGCAGCTTAACAGGGCTCGGGAACACTGAAGCTTTCTTT. It is translated as CASSLTGLGNTEAFF. The V and J genes are TRBV7-9 and TRBJ1-1, with D possibly TRBD1 on 6 matching bases. The CDR3 extends over 15 amino acids. V lost 2 bases, J lost 1 base, and 11 bases lay in between. Germline loops: CDR1 SEHNR, CDR2 FQNEAQ (reference sequence).

The V call is TRBV4-1, the J call TRBJ2-1; the D call may be TRBD1 or TRBD2 (5 bases each). The germline V and J ends were trimmed by 0 bases and 2 bases, with 17 bases remaining between them. Per germline, CDR1 MGHRA and CDR2 YSYEKL. The CDR3 has 18 residues. This CDR3 reads CASSQDDLGDGPYNEQFF. The CDR3 DNA reads as TGCGCCAGCAGCCAAGATGATTTGGGGGACGGGCCCTACAATGAGCAGTTCTTC.

V is TRBV5-4 and J is TRBJ1-2, with 12 bases matching TRBD1. The germline CDR1 and CDR2 sequences are SGHNT and YYREEE (reference sequence). J was trimmed by 4 bases and V by 5 bases; bases with no gene match: 3. The CDR3 runs to 14 residues. The DNA of the CDR3 is TGTGCCAGCAGTGGGACAGGGGGCCTCTATGGCTACACCTTC. This codes for CASSGTGGLYGYTF.

This clonotype was counted a few times. The chain couples TRBV19 to TRBJ1-1; unclear D gene. Germline V gene lookup returns CDR1 LNHDA and CDR2 SQIVND (reference sequence). V lost 6 bases and J lost 11, with 10 bases in between. The length of the CDR3 is 10 residues. CDR3 residues: CASSSIDAFF. Written as DNA, the CDR3 is TGTGCCAGTAGCAGCATCGATGCTTTCTTT.

This clonotype was counted only a few times. The V and J genes are TRBV15 and TRBJ1-2; possibly TRBD1 for D (6 bases). The ends were cut back, 5 bases at V and 0 bases at J, with 13 bases in the middle. CDR1 LNHNV and CDR2 YYDKDF come from the germline V gene (reference sequence). There are 15 residues in the CDR3. The CDR3 coding sequence is TGTGCCACCAGCGAACAGGGTGCCCCTAACTATGGCTACACCTTC. Its translation: CATSEQGAPNYGYTF.

The sample holds many counts of this clonotype. V is TRBV10-2 and J is TRBJ1-2, with D perhaps TRBD1 (6 bases). The CDR3 runs to 14 residues. V lost 5 bases and J 7 bases, leaving 17 bases between the germline ends. The germline CDR1 and CDR2 sequences are WSHSY and SAAADI. CDR3 nucleotides: TGCGCCAGCAGTTACCTCCGGGGGGCCAGTGGCTACACCTTC. Translating it yields CASSYLRGASGYTF.

The chain recombines TRBV4-2 with TRBJ1-2; 9 nucleotides agree with TRBD1. This CDR3 contains 14 residues. The V gene end was trimmed by 0 bases and the J gene end by 7 bases; junction bases not matched to a gene: 3. Germline values: CDR1 LGHNA, CDR2 YNFKEQ. Here the CDR3 DNA reads TGTGCCAGCAGCCAAGAAGGGACAGGGCCTGGCTACACCTTC. Translating it yields CASSQEGTGPGYTF.

This clonotype has ten or more counts. The J gene is TRBJ1-5, the V gene TRBV6-5; tentatively, D is TRBD1 (5 bases). V was shortened by 7 bases and J by 6 bases, with 16 bases between the two germline ends. Germline V gives CDR1 MNHEY, CDR2 SVGAGI. The CDR3 has 14 residues. CDR3: CASTERGPPQPQHF. The CDR3 region has the DNA TGTGCCAGCACGGAGAGGGGACCTCCTCAGCCCCAGCATTTT.

At least ten counts were recorded for this clonotype. The chain recombines TRBV6-5 with TRBJ1-1; TRBD1 matches at 7 bases. The junction had 1 base not matched to a gene; V was cut back by 1 base and J by 2 bases. The length of the CDR3 is 14 residues. CDR1 is MNHEY, CDR2 SVGAGI, per germline. The CDR3 coding sequence is TGTGCCAGCAGTTACTACAGGGGTAACACTGAAGCTTTCTTT. This gives the protein CASSYYRGNTEAFF.

As to this clonotype: A clone one base away is much larger, so this may be a read error. The genes are TRBV5-4 and TRBJ2-7; 9 positions agree with TRBD1. The junction had 5 bases not matched to a gene; V was cut back by 4 bases and J by 0 bases. This CDR3 is 15 amino acids long. CDR1 and CDR2 from the germline V gene are SGHNT and YYREEE (reference sequence). The CDR3 sequence: CASSRDRVSSYEQYF. In nucleotides, the CDR3 is TGTGCCAGCAGCCGGGACAGGGTGAGCTCCTACGAGCAGTACTTC.

The chain recombines TRBV7-9 with TRBJ2-3; D tentatively fits TRBD1 or TRBD2 (6 bases each). Trimming took off 7 bases at V and 6 bases at J, with 26 bases between the two ends. CDR1 SEHNR and CDR2 FQNEAQ come from the germline V gene (reference sequence). This CDR3 comprises 17 residues. CDR3 region: CASTNPGGRGLSDTQYF. The CDR3 DNA is TGTGCCAGCACCAATCCTGGGGGGCGCGGGTTATCGGATACGCAGTATTTT.

This clonotype was observed many times. The chain joins TRBV7-6 to TRBJ1-6; 8 bases fit TRBD1. This CDR3 is built from 14 residues. Unmatched junction bases numbered 5, after V lost 5 bases and J lost 8 bases. Germline V gene data show CDR1 as SGHVS and CDR2 as FNYEAQ. CDR3 nucleotides: TGTGCCAGCAGCACGACAGGGGAGTATTCACCCCTCCACTTT. Translation: CASSTTGEYSPLHF.

In this sample, this clonotype turned up once. An end of the junction does not agree with germline; a read error may underlie this. The V and J genes are TRBV7-9 and TRBJ2-1; tentatively, D is TRBD1 (6 bases). Germline V CDR1 and CDR2: SEHNR, FQNEAQ (reference sequence). The CDR3 is 16 amino acids. This CDR3 is CASSPPTGSGYSEQFF. The CDR3 DNA reads TGTGCCAGCAGCCCACCAACAGGGTCGGGATACAGTGAGCAGTTCTTC.

This clonotype appeared many times. The V gene is TRBV7-2, the J gene TRBJ2-6, with 9 bases aligning to TRBD2. The CDR3 runs 18 residues. After removal of 1 base from V and 2 bases from J, the junction contained 6 bases not matched to a gene. Germline V gene sequence: CDR1 SGHTA, CDR2 FQGNSA. The CDR3 sequence: CASSLGGGAGTGANVLTF. In DNA, the CDR3 is TGTGCCAGCAGCTTAGGCGGGGGGGCAGGGACTGGGGCCAACGTCCTGACTTTC.

The CDR3 DNA follows: TGTGCCAGCAGCCAAGATCTCGGGACATCCAACACAGATACGCAGTATTTT. Its protein is CASSQDLGTSNTDTQYF. The J gene is TRBJ2-3, the V gene TRBV3-1; a possible D gene is TRBD1 (6 bases). This CDR3 contains 17 residues. Trimming took 0 bases from V and 2 from J, leaving 15 bases between them. Germline V gene data show CDR1 as LGHDT and CDR2 as YNNKEL (reference sequence).

The table lists this clonotype with a few counts. Germline and junction disagree at one end, which may indicate a read error. This chain uses TRBV28 with TRBJ2-5; tentatively, D is TRBD2 (7 bases). Looked up from germline, CDR1 is MDHEN and CDR2 is SYDVKM. The CDR3 is 15 amino acids. Here the CDR3 reads CASRREGEIPETQYF. DNA for the CDR3: TGTGCAAGCAGAAGGGAGGGGGAGATTCCCGAGACCCAGTACTTC.

This clonotype was seen only a few times. CDR3 in amino acids: CASSLGTYTEAFF. For the CDR3, the DNA is TGTGCCAGCAGCTTAGGGACTTACACTGAAGCTTTCTTT. The chain is built from TRBV7-8 and TRBJ1-1; no clear D. CDR1 SGHVS and CDR2 FQNEAQ come from the germline V gene. V was clipped by 1 base and J by 3 bases, with 6 bases between them. CDR3 length: 13 amino acids. Drawing the rest from reference TRBV7-8 and TRBJ1-1, the complete variable domain is GAGVSQSPRYKVAKRGQDVALRCDPISGHVSLFWYQQALGQGPEFLTYFQNEAQLDKSGLPSDRFFAERPEGSVSTLKIQRTQQEDSAVYLCASSLGTYTEAFFGQGTRLTVV.

The V and J genes are TRBV5-6 and TRBJ1-1, with D uncertain. CDR1 is SGHDT, CDR2 YYEEEE, per germline. The V end was cut by 0 bases, the J end by 0 bases, with 15 bases between. The CDR3 has 17 residues. The CDR3 spells CASSLEGFYLMNTEAFF. CDR3 coding DNA: TGTGCCAGCAGCTTGGAGGGATTTTATTTAATGAACACTGAAGCTTTCTTT.

This chain links TRBV7-9 with TRBJ2-7; 10 bases map to TRBD1. The germline gives CDR1 SEHNR, CDR2 FQNEAQ (reference sequence). The CDR3 contains 15 residues. The V segment lost 4 bases and the J segment 2 bases; nucleotides outside the gene matches: 5. CDR3: CASSWGQGIAYEQYF. CDR3 DNA: TGTGCCAGCAGCTGGGGACAGGGGATAGCCTACGAGCAGTACTTC.

The chain is built from TRBV5-1 and TRBJ2-5; D remains ambiguous. The V and J ends lost 2 bases and 5 bases respectively, with 10 bases between them. CDR1 and CDR2 (germline): SGHRS, YFSETQ. The CDR3 spans 13 residues. The CDR3 bases are TGCGCCAGCAGCTTCCGGGCCGGCGAGACCCAGTACTTC. Translated: CASSFRAGETQYF.

The chain is built from TRBV4-1 and TRBJ2-5; TRBD1 matches 9 bases. This CDR3 contains 17 residues. The V segment lost 0 bases and the J segment 2 bases; nucleotides outside the gene matches: 7. Germline lookup yields CDR1 MGHRA and CDR2 YSYEKL. CDR3 sequence: CASSQDLGQGWQETQYF. In DNA, the CDR3 is TGCGCCAGCAGCCAAGATCTGGGACAGGGTTGGCAAGAGACCCAGTACTTC.

There are a few counts of this clonotype. The chain has TRBV29-1 and TRBJ1-2; TRBD1 matches 8 bases. The CDR3 has 11 amino acids. The V segment lost 8 bases and the J segment 8 bases; nucleotides outside the gene matches: 7. The germline gives CDR1 SQVTM, CDR2 ANQGSEA. CDR3 coding DNA: TGCAGCTCCAGGACAGGGTACGGCTACACCTTC. Translation: CSSRTGYGYTF.

This clonotype was seen a handful of times. The chain recombines TRBV20-1 with TRBJ1-1; possible D gene TRBD1, 5 bases. V shed 7 bases and J shed 1 base, with 16 bases lying between them. CDR3 length: 14 residues. The germline gives CDR1 DFQATT, CDR2 SNEGSKA (reference sequence). The CDR3 DNA follows: TGCAGTGAGCAAGGGGCGAACACGAACACTGAAGCTTTCTTT. Residues: CSEQGANTNTEAFF.

The chain recombines TRBV7-6 with TRBJ1-3; the D is unclear. The CDR3 consists of 19 residues. V shed 0 bases and J shed 0 bases, with 18 bases lying between them. CDR1 is SGHVS, CDR2 FNYEAQ, per germline. The CDR3 loop reads CASSLALEASVHSGNTIYF. CDR3 nucleotides: TGTGCCAGCAGCTTAGCACTGGAGGCGTCAGTGCACTCTGGAAACACCATATATTTT. Full variable domain (remainder filled in from reference TRBV7-6 and TRBJ1-3): GAGVSQSPRYKVTKRGQDVALRCDPISGHVSLYWYRQALGQGPEFLTYFNYEAQQDKSGLPNDRFSAERPEGSISTLTIQRTEQRDSAMYRCASSLALEASVHSGNTIYFGEGSWLTVV.

This clonotype has only one observation. J is TRBJ2-7 and V is TRBV19, with 8 nucleotides matching TRBD2. The CDR3 totals 15 residues. Germline CDR1 LNHDA, CDR2 SQIVND (reference sequence). V shed 1 base and J 0 bases; nucleotides not matched to a gene: 2. The CDR3 DNA reads TGTGCCAGTAGTATAGCAGCGGGGGCCTCCTACGAGCAGTACTTC. It translates to CASSIAAGASYEQYF.

This clonotype was detected many times. J is TRBJ1-5 and V is TRBV7-2; TRBD1 aligns across 8 bases. The length of the CDR3 is 15 residues. V lost 3 bases to trimming and J lost 0 bases; unmatched junction nucleotides: 1. CDR1 is SGHTA and CDR2 is FQGNSA in the germline V gene. The CDR3 bases are TGTGCCAGCAGCTTCGGACAGGGTAGCAATCAGCCCCAGCATTTT. This translates into CASSFGQGSNQPQHF.

V gene TRBV27 combines with J gene TRBJ1-1; D may be TRBD1 (5 bases). This CDR3 has 15 residues. V was shortened by 2 bases and J by 2 bases, with 12 bases between the two germline ends. Germline V gives CDR1 MNHEY, CDR2 SMNVEV (reference sequence). CDR3 amino acids: CASSLTTGANTEAFF. The CDR3 nucleotides are TGTGCCAGCAGTTTAACTACAGGCGCAAACACTGAAGCTTTCTTT.

The rearrangement links TRBV12-3 or TRBV12-4 to TRBJ1-4; D might be TRBD1 (5 bases). V gave up 7 bases and J gave up 6 bases, with 12 bases separating them. CDR3 size: 13 residues. The CDR3: CASKIEGYEKLFF. CDR3 bases: TGTGCCAGCAAAATTGAGGGGTATGAAAAACTGTTTTTT.

The table lists this clonotype with a few counts. V is TRBV28 and J is TRBJ2-7, with 11 bases matching TRBD1. This CDR3 has 15 amino acids. Germline loops: CDR1 MDHEN, CDR2 SYDVKM. J lost 3 bases, V lost 5 bases, and 6 bases had no gene match. The CDR3 is CASSIRTGGDYEQYV. CDR3 coding DNA: TGTGCCAGCAGTATCCGGACAGGGGGCGACTACGAGCAGTACGTC.